This T cell receptor (beta chain) was sequenced in a study of cytomegalovirus exposure and HLA in healthy donors. General study findings and limits: A cluster of highly shared sequence variants was likely a sequencing artifact. Evidence from a later analysis indicated that most CMV-associated TCR beta chains looked HLA-restricted. Reportedly, a later analysis found an Asian-associated ancestry cluster had fewer N-insertions than the approximately 700-donor mean.

The primer mix had 60 Vbeta and 13 Jbeta primers. Profiled with immunoSEQ multiplex PCR; TCRdb holds only in-frame clones, not every one. This table lists about 200,000 clones. The CDR3 extends over 14 amino acids. Germline CDR1 reads LNHDA; CDR2 reads SQIVND (reference sequence). The V gene end was trimmed by 6 bases and the J gene end by 4 bases; junction bases not matched to a gene: 7. As to this clone: Its antigen is unknown.

The sample comprised PBMCs. The receptor was isolated from a woman aged 25 to 39 in good health and CMV-seropositive. The V call is TRBV19, the J call TRBJ2-7, with 9 bases matching TRBD1. The CDR3 reads CASRTGQGLYEQYF. The CDR3 DNA reads TGTGCCAGTAGGACAGGACAGGGGCTGTACGAGCAGTACTTC. Together with reference TRBV19 and TRBJ2-7, the CDR3 gives the full variable domain: DGGITQSPKYLFRKEGQNVTLSCEQNLNHDAMYWYRQDPGQGLRLIYYSQIVNDFQKGDIAEGYSVSREKKESFPLTVTSAQKNPTAFYLCASRTGQGLYEQYFGPGTRLTVT.